This TCR beta chain derives from a study of Ad26.COV2.S vaccination and SARS-CoV-2 variants. Study in general: The COV1001 Ad26.COV2.S trial arm included the donor.

V was cut by 1 base and J by 3 bases, with 7 bases left in between. The length of the CDR3 is 15 residues. Per the germline V gene, CDR1 is SGHTA and CDR2 is FQGNSA. Turning to this clone: What it binds is unknown. This specimen includes other DNA sequences encoding the same CDR3.

The study, taken as a whole, reports: Post-vaccination breadth of spike-specific CD8+ and CD4+ T cell responses was reportedly substantial.

Method: immunoSEQ multiplex PCR; TCRdb's copy keeps in-frame clones and lacks some. The data hold 510,000 or so clones, with roughly 87% observed a single time. Treatment defined: over 15 received Ad26.COV2.S at low or high dose, single or two shots; 5 received placebo; per-sample allocation not given. Collection of the samples took place on day 63 after the first injection of vaccine or placebo. Its platform was an Ad26 vector, and its expressed antigen was Wuhan-strain SARS-CoV-2 spike. The specimen was peripheral blood, collected in a trial of Ad26.COV2.S vaccine versus placebo. This clonotype originated in a person aged 18-60 years who received the Ad26.COV2.S COVID-19 vaccine or a placebo. This chain joins TRBV7-2 and TRBJ2-6; D may match TRBD1 or TRBD2 (5 bases each). CDR3 in DNA: TGTGCCAGCAGCTTAGTGGGGGTTGGGGCCAACGTCCTGACTTTC. Encoded protein: CASSLVGVGANVLTF.